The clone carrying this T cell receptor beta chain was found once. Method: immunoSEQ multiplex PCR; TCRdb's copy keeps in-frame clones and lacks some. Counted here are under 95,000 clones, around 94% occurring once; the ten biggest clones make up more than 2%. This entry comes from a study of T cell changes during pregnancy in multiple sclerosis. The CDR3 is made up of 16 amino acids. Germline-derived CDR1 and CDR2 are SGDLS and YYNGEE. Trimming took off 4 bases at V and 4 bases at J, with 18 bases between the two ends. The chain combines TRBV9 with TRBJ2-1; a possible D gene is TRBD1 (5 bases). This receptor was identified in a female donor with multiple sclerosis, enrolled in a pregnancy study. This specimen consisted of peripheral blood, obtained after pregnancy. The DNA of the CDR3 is TGTGCCAGCAGCCCGGACATCCGGTTAGGATACAATGAGCAGTTCTTC. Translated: CASSPDIRLGYNEQFF. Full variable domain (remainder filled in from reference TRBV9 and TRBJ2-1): DSGVTQTPKHLITATGQRVTLRCSPRSGDLSVYWYQQSLDQGLQFLIQYYNGEERAKGNILERFSAQQFPDLHSELNLSSLELGDSALYFCASSPDIRLGYNEQFFGPGTRLTVL.